The 23 T cell receptor beta chains in this list originate from one sample, sequenced in a study of blood T cell repertoires in COVID-19. TCRdb keeps only in-frame clones here, not all; method: immunoSEQ multiplex PCR. The table lists around 130,000 clones, more than 70% of them singletons. What was sequenced was peripheral blood. The receptors originated from a human donor in a cohort sampled during active COVID-19.

V gene TRBV2 combines with J gene TRBJ1-2; the D gene is possibly TRBD1 (5 bases). Deletions cut 7 bases from V and 5 bases from J, with 8 bases between. The CDR3 covers 11 residues. The germline V gene encodes CDR1 SNHLY and CDR2 FYNNEI. CDR3 in amino acids: CASTQEYGYTF. The CDR3 DNA reads as TGTGCCAGCACACAGGAATATGGCTACACCTTC.

The CDR3: CASSTPGLARNEQFF. The CDR3 DNA follows: TGTGCCAGCAGTACCCCGGGACTAGCGCGCAATGAGCAGTTCTTC. The V call is TRBV6-5, the J call TRBJ2-1, with 10 bases that match TRBD2. V shed 5 bases and J 6 bases; nucleotides not matched to a gene: 7. Germline-derived CDR1 and CDR2 are MNHEY and SVGAGI. This CDR3 is built from 15 residues.

The rearrangement joins TRBV6-2 or TRBV6-3 to TRBJ2-1; D remains unclear. The ends were cut back, 6 bases at V and 8 bases at J, with 11 bases in the middle. The CDR3 runs to 12 residues. Germline CDR1 reads MNHEY; CDR2 reads SVGEGT. The CDR3 region is CASSPLSDEQFF. DNA for the CDR3: TGTGCCAGCAGCCCGCTCAGCGATGAGCAGTTCTTC.

The rearrangement joins TRBV13 to TRBJ1-2, with 7 bases aligning to TRBD1. Per the germline V gene, CDR1 is PRHDT and CDR2 is FYEKMQ (reference sequence). The CDR3 totals 13 residues. V lost 7 bases and J lost 5; bases outside the gene matches: 7. The CDR3 here is CASTIRGQYGYTF. DNA for the CDR3: TGTGCCAGCACCATTAGGGGGCAGTATGGCTACACCTTC.

This chain joins TRBV4-3 and TRBJ2-3; 8 positions match TRBD1. Per germline, CDR1 LGHNA and CDR2 YSLEER. The CDR3 consists of 17 residues. The ends lost 0 bases at V and 1 base at J; junction bases unmatched: 6. The CDR3 DNA is TGCGCCAGCAGCCAAGAGGGTCCAGGGGGCCGCACAGATACGCAGTATTTT. Its translation: CASSQEGPGGRTDTQYF.

The chain is built from TRBV19 and TRBJ1-2, with D possibly matching TRBD1 (6 bases). CDR1 and CDR2 (germline): LNHDA, SQIVND (reference sequence). Trimming left V 2 bases short and J 7 bases short, with 8 bases between. This CDR3 comprises 12 residues. As DNA, the CDR3 is TGTGCCAGTAGTATAACACAGGGTGGCTACACCTTC. As protein: CASSITQGGYTF.

The chain joins TRBV6-6 to TRBJ2-5; the match to TRBD1 covers 9 bases. Germline assignment: CDR1 MNHNY and CDR2 SVGAGI (reference sequence). This CDR3 is 15 amino acids long. The V and J ends lost 5 bases and 4 bases, in that order; junction bases with no gene match: 8. In DNA form, the CDR3 reads TGTGCCAGCAGTGAGCGGACAGGGGATTCAGAGACCCAGTACTTC. Its translation is CASSERTGDSETQYF.

This rearrangement joins TRBV5-6 to TRBJ2-5, with a tentative D call TRBD1 (6 bases). Germline V gene lookup returns CDR1 SGHDT and CDR2 YYEEEE. Trimming took 0 bases from V and 4 from J, leaving 10 bases between them. The length of the CDR3 is 14 residues. CDR3 in amino acids: CASSLDRVIETQYF. In DNA, the CDR3 is TGTGCCAGCAGCTTGGACAGGGTGATAGAGACCCAGTACTTC.

The chain combines TRBV6-5 with TRBJ1-1; D gene unclear. CDR1 MNHEY and CDR2 SVGAGI come from the germline V gene. Trimming removed 2 bases at V and 4 bases at J, with 8 bases between. The CDR3 contains 13 residues. DNA of the CDR3: TGTGCCAGCAGTTACGGTCTGAGCACTGAAGCTTTCTTT. This translates into CASSYGLSTEAFF.

V and J are TRBV18 and TRBJ1-2; TRBD1 matches at 7 bases. Germline V gene sequence: CDR1 KGHSH, CDR2 LQKENI. The trim removed 3 bases at V and 7 bases at J, leaving 20 bases unmatched. The length of the CDR3 is 18 residues. The CDR3 DNA reads TGTGCCAGCTCACCGTCCGCGGAACGCAGACAGGGTGAATTTGGCTACACCTTC. This gives the protein CASSPSAERRQGEFGYTF.

The V gene is TRBV12-3 or TRBV12-4, the J gene TRBJ2-3; D unresolved. V lost 3 bases, J lost 1 base, and 5 bases lay in between. CDR3 length: 13 amino acids. The CDR3 is CASSFSGTDTQYF. CDR3 coding DNA: TGTGCCAGCAGTTTCTCGGGCACAGATACGCAGTATTTT.

J is TRBJ1-2 and V is TRBV5-1; D gene unclear. The CDR3 totals 15 residues. Germline V gene sequence: CDR1 SGHRS, CDR2 YFSETQ. The V and J ends lost 1 base and 4 bases respectively, with 14 bases between them. The CDR3 is CASSLLSGGIYGYTF. Written as DNA, the CDR3 is TGCGCCAGCAGCTTGTTGAGTGGCGGGATCTATGGCTACACCTTC. Drawing the rest from reference TRBV5-1 and TRBJ1-2, the complete variable domain is KAGVTQTPRYLIKTRGQQVTLSCSPISGHRSVSWYQQTPGQGLQFLFEYFSETQRNKGNFPGRFSGRQFSNSRSEMNVSTLELGDSALYLCASSLLSGGIYGYTFGSGTRLTVV.

The chain links TRBV15 to TRBJ1-1; the match to TRBD1 covers 7 bases. The CDR3 covers 14 residues. Trimming removed 3 bases from V and 1 base from J; junction bases left unmatched: 2. CDR1 and CDR2 from the germline V gene are LNHNV and YYDKDF (reference sequence). CDR3 sequence (DNA): TGTGCCACCAGCAGGTGGACAGGGAACACTGAAGCTTTCTTT. It translates to CATSRWTGNTEAFF.

The V call is TRBV28, the J call TRBJ2-1; 9 bases are a match to TRBD2. CDR1 is MDHEN and CDR2 is SYDVKM in the germline V gene. The CDR3 is 15 residues long. V dropped 4 bases and J dropped 1; count of bases not matched to a gene: 2. In nucleotides, the CDR3 is TGTGCCAGCAGTTCGACTAGCGGATCCTACAATGAGCAGTTCTTC. Residues: CASSSTSGSYNEQFF.

V and J are TRBV27 and TRBJ1-2; 7 bases agree with TRBD1. This CDR3 is 14 amino acids long. Losses at the gene ends were 3 bases for V and 4 bases for J; bases not matched to a gene: 5. Germline loops: CDR1 MNHEY, CDR2 SMNVEV (reference sequence). CDR3 sequence: CASSLKGASYGYTF. The CDR3 DNA sequence: TGTGCCAGCAGTTTGAAGGGGGCGTCCTATGGCTACACCTTC.

This clone was seen just once. Other nucleotide sequences in the sample specify the same CDR3. This chain connects TRBV11-2 to TRBJ2-5, with D unresolved. The V gene's germline CDR1 is SGHAT and CDR2 FQNNGV. Trimming removed 5 bases at V and 1 base at J, with 2 bases between. The CDR3 consists of 11 residues. The CDR3 spells CASSLQETQYF. The CDR3 bases are TGTGCCAGCAGCCTCCAAGAGACCCAGTACTTC.

The rearrangement joins TRBV7-2 to TRBJ1-4, with a possible D match to TRBD1 (5 bases). The CDR3 sequence is 17 residues long. Germline-derived CDR1 and CDR2 are SGHTA and FQGNSA. The V and J ends lost 5 bases and 0 bases respectively, with 16 bases between them. Here the CDR3 reads CASSPGLGGPTNEKLFF. DNA for the CDR3: TGTGCCAGCAGCCCAGGGTTGGGAGGGCCAACTAATGAAAAACTGTTTTTT.

V usage is TRBV5-4 and J usage is TRBJ1-2; no reliable D call. Trimming left V 3 bases short and J 8 bases short, with 14 bases between. Germline V gives CDR1 SGHNT, CDR2 YYREEE (reference sequence). This CDR3 region has 13 residues. The CDR3 sequence: CASSSQEGRGYTF. CDR3 bases: TGTGCCAGCAGCTCCCAGGAGGGCAGGGGCTACACCTTC.

The chain joins TRBV6-2 or TRBV6-3 to TRBJ2-7; 8 bases match TRBD2. V was pared by 6 bases and J by 9 bases, with 16 bases of the junction left unmatched. The V gene's germline CDR1 is MNHEY and CDR2 SVGEGT. The CDR3 consists of 15 residues. Here the CDR3 reads CASSNAGTSGLVQYV. The CDR3, as DNA: TGTGCCAGCAGCAACGCGGGAACTAGCGGCTTAGTGCAGTACGTC.

This rearrangement joins TRBV6-5 to TRBJ1-1, with D possibly matching TRBD1 (6 bases). Trimming left V 6 bases short and J 5 bases short, with 16 bases between. This CDR3 has 14 residues. Germline V lookup: CDR1 MNHEY, CDR2 SVGAGI. The CDR3 sequence: CASSRLGAETEAFF. In DNA, the CDR3 is TGTGCCAGCAGCCGGTTGGGGGCAGAAACTGAAGCTTTCTTT.

The chain has TRBV18 and TRBJ2-1; possible D gene TRBD2, 6 bases. Germline CDR1 and CDR2: KGHSH and LQKENI. The CDR3 spans 12 residues. V shed 7 bases and J shed 11 bases, with 15 bases lying between them. CDR3: CASFHADYQQFF. The CDR3 region has the DNA TGTGCCAGCTTTCACGCGGACTACCAGCAGTTCTTC.

This chain connects TRBV19 to TRBJ2-5, with 10 bases aligning to TRBD2. Germline-derived CDR1 and CDR2 are LNHDA and SQIVND (reference sequence). The CDR3 loop spans 18 amino acids. With 5 bases clipped from V and 2 bases from J, the junction kept 14 bases outside the gene matches. The CDR3 region is CASSPLAGAGVLQETQYF. CDR3 DNA: TGTGCCAGTAGTCCGCTAGCGGGAGCGGGTGTTCTACAAGAGACCCAGTACTTC.

The chain couples TRBV6-5 to TRBJ2-1, with D possibly being TRBD2 (5 bases). CDR3 length: 11 residues. The V gene's germline CDR1 is MNHEY and CDR2 SVGAGI. The V end was cut by 10 bases, the J end by 10 bases, with 14 bases between. This chain's CDR3 is CATGRAEEQFF. The CDR3 DNA reads TGTGCCACGGGAAGGGCGGAGGAGCAGTTCTTC.